This is a list of T cell receptor beta chains from one sample in a study of cytomegalovirus exposure and HLA in healthy donors. The method was immunoSEQ multiplex PCR; TCRdb's version includes in-frame clones alone and lacks a portion of them. Here the sample table reports around 50,000 clones. Material: PBMCs. The origin of the receptors is a woman in her twenties or thirties in good health and CMV-seropositive. Each CDR3 is given with its conserved first and last residue. Fields, in order: CDR3 DNA, CDR3 protein, D gene, J gene, clone size, V gene. The D gene is left open where the match is weak. Clone size, where shown, is once, few, many, or a class for clones that have expanded.

cdr3_nt: TGCAGCGTTGCAGACCTTGTCGGGGAAGACGGGACCCAGTACTTC; cdr3_aa: CSVADLVGEDGTQYF; d_call: .; j_call: TRBJ2-5; clone_size: .; v_call: TRBV29-1
cdr3_nt: TGTGCCACAAGTCCGGACACCCTGTGGCAGTACTTC; cdr3_aa: CATSPDTLWQYF; d_call: .; j_call: TRBJ2-7; clone_size: .; v_call: TRBV6-5
cdr3_nt: TGTGCCAGCAGAGCTCCACAGGGAGACTATGGCTACACCTTC; cdr3_aa: CASRAPQGDYGYTF; d_call: .; j_call: TRBJ1-2; clone_size: .; v_call: TRBV28
cdr3_nt: TGCGCCAGCAGCCTGGACAGGGATGACGGCTACGAGCAGTACTTC; cdr3_aa: CASSLDRDDGYEQYF; d_call: TRBD1; j_call: TRBJ2-7; clone_size: .; v_call: TRBV4-1
cdr3_nt: TGTGCCAGTTCCCTTCCCAATGAAAAACTGTTTTTT; cdr3_aa: CASSLPNEKLFF; d_call: .; j_call: TRBJ1-4; clone_size: .; v_call: TRBV28
cdr3_nt: TGTGCCAGCAGTTACTTCTTAATTGGGGGGGCCGGGGAGCTGTTTTTT; cdr3_aa: CASSYFLIGGAGELFF; d_call: TRBD2; j_call: TRBJ2-2; clone_size: .; v_call: TRBV6-5
cdr3_nt: TGCGCCAGCAGCTTGAATTCCCCTCTAGATGTCGATGAGCAGTTCTTC; cdr3_aa: CASSLNSPLDVDEQFF; d_call: .; j_call: TRBJ2-1; clone_size: .; v_call: TRBV5-1
cdr3_nt: TGCGCCAGCAGCCCCTGGGGAGGGGGTGATGAAAAACTGTTTTTT; cdr3_aa: CASSPWGGGDEKLFF; d_call: .; j_call: TRBJ1-4; clone_size: medium-sized; v_call: TRBV5-1
cdr3_nt: TGTGCCAGTAGTATAGGACAGGGGGCGCGGACTGAAGATTTCTTT; cdr3_aa: CASSIGQGARTEDFF; d_call: TRBD1; j_call: TRBJ1-1; clone_size: .; v_call: TRBV19
cdr3_nt: TGTGCCAGCAGCTTAGCGGCCAGCGGGGGACAAGAGACCCAGTACTTC; cdr3_aa: CASSLAASGGQETQYF; d_call: TRBD2; j_call: TRBJ2-5; clone_size: .; v_call: TRBV7-2
cdr3_nt: TGTGCCAGCAGTGGGGGCGAGGGCTACACCTTC; cdr3_aa: CASSGGEGYTF; d_call: .; j_call: TRBJ1-2; clone_size: .; v_call: TRBV4-2
cdr3_nt: TGCGCCTCCGCCCCGGGACTAGAAGACAATGAGCAGTTCTTC; cdr3_aa: CASAPGLEDNEQFF; d_call: TRBD2; j_call: TRBJ2-1; clone_size: .; v_call: TRBV10-1
cdr3_nt: TGTGCCAGCAGCCCTACCCGGGGGACGTTTGAGCAGTTCTTC; cdr3_aa: CASSPTRGTFEQFF; d_call: .; j_call: TRBJ2-1; clone_size: .; v_call: TRBV13
cdr3_nt: TGTGCCAGCAGTTACATTGCGGGGGGACTCTACGAGCAGTACTTC; cdr3_aa: CASSYIAGGLYEQYF; d_call: TRBD2; j_call: TRBJ2-7; clone_size: .; v_call: TRBV6-5
cdr3_nt: TGCACAGGGCCCCACGAGCAGTACTTC; cdr3_aa: CTGPHEQYF; d_call: .; j_call: TRBJ2-7; clone_size: .; v_call: TRBV20-1
cdr3_nt: TGTGCCAGCAGCGCCACAGGGGGCGACTATGGCTACACCTTC; cdr3_aa: CASSATGGDYGYTF; d_call: TRBD1; j_call: TRBJ1-2; clone_size: .; v_call: TRBV13
cdr3_nt: TGCGCCAGCAGCTTGCTGGGGCTGAAGGACACTGAAGCTTTCTTT; cdr3_aa: CASSLLGLKDTEAFF; d_call: .; j_call: TRBJ1-1; clone_size: .; v_call: TRBV5-1
cdr3_nt: TGTGCCTGGAGTTCGGACAGAGTCTATGGCTACACCTTC; cdr3_aa: CAWSSDRVYGYTF; d_call: .; j_call: TRBJ1-2; clone_size: .; v_call: TRBV30
cdr3_nt: TGTGCCAGCAGTTCACCGGACAGGAACATTCAGTACTTC; cdr3_aa: CASSSPDRNIQYF; d_call: TRBD1; j_call: TRBJ2-4; clone_size: .; v_call: TRBV28
cdr3_nt: TGTGCCTGGGACGGGTCCTCTGGGGCCAACGTCCTGACTTTC; cdr3_aa: CAWDGSSGANVLTF; d_call: .; j_call: TRBJ2-6; clone_size: .; v_call: TRBV30
cdr3_nt: TGTGCCTGGAGTACCGGGACAGGGGTTACGCCTAACTATGGCTACACCTTC; cdr3_aa: CAWSTGTGVTPNYGYTF; d_call: TRBD1; j_call: TRBJ1-2; clone_size: .; v_call: TRBV30
cdr3_nt: TGTGCCAGCAGCTTAGCCGGGGGGAGCACCTACGAGCAGTACTTC; cdr3_aa: CASSLAGGSTYEQYF; d_call: TRBD2; j_call: TRBJ2-7; clone_size: .; v_call: TRBV7-6
cdr3_nt: TGTGCCAGCAGTTTAACTGACAAAGCGAACACCGGGGAGCTGTTTTTT; cdr3_aa: CASSLTDKANTGELFF; d_call: .; j_call: TRBJ2-2; clone_size: .; v_call: TRBV6-5
cdr3_nt: TGTGCCAGCAGTGCCTGGTTCCAGCGGGGGGGCGGGGAGACCCAGTACTTC; cdr3_aa: CASSAWFQRGGGETQYF; d_call: TRBD2; j_call: TRBJ2-5; clone_size: .; v_call: TRBV6-1
cdr3_nt: TGCAGCGTCGTAAGACAGGGGCGGAATGGCTACACCTTC; cdr3_aa: CSVVRQGRNGYTF; d_call: TRBD1; j_call: TRBJ1-2; clone_size: .; v_call: TRBV29-1
cdr3_nt: TGTGCCAGCAGGGGGGGACAGGGGTGGGAGACCCAGTACTTC; cdr3_aa: CASRGGQGWETQYF; d_call: TRBD1; j_call: TRBJ2-5; clone_size: .; v_call: TRBV6-1
cdr3_nt: TGTGCCAGCAAGACTAGCGGGAGTGCGCACGAGCAGTACTTC; cdr3_aa: CASKTSGSAHEQYF; d_call: TRBD2; j_call: TRBJ2-7; clone_size: .; v_call: TRBV6-1
cdr3_nt: TGTGCCAGCTCACCAGTCCAAAGCGATGGCTACACCTTC; cdr3_aa: CASSPVQSDGYTF; d_call: .; j_call: TRBJ1-2; clone_size: .; v_call: TRBV18
cdr3_nt: TGTGCCAGTAGTATCTGGACAGCTGCCGCCAAAAACATTCAGTACTTC; cdr3_aa: CASSIWTAAAKNIQYF; d_call: .; j_call: TRBJ2-4; clone_size: .; v_call: TRBV19
cdr3_nt: TGTGCCAGCAGTCCTCCGGGCAAACCGGGGGAGACCCAGTACTTC; cdr3_aa: CASSPPGKPGETQYF; d_call: .; j_call: TRBJ2-5; clone_size: .; v_call: TRBV6-1
cdr3_nt: TGTGCCAGCAGTTCCGGGACAGCAGACTATAGTGACTCCTACGAGCAGTACTTC; cdr3_aa: CASSSGTADYSDSYEQYF; d_call: TRBD1; j_call: TRBJ2-7; clone_size: .; v_call: TRBV2
cdr3_nt: TGCAGCGTCACCATGAGCTCCTACGAGCAGTACTTC; cdr3_aa: CSVTMSSYEQYF; d_call: .; j_call: TRBJ2-7; clone_size: .; v_call: TRBV29-1
cdr3_nt: TGTGCCAGCAGCGCCCCCCGAGCGGGAGGTTCCTACGAGCAGTACTTC; cdr3_aa: CASSAPRAGGSYEQYF; d_call: TRBD2; j_call: TRBJ2-7; clone_size: .; v_call: TRBV5-4
cdr3_nt: TGCGCCAGCAGCTTGGACTTCGGTTTCCAAGAGACCCAGTACTTC; cdr3_aa: CASSLDFGFQETQYF; d_call: .; j_call: TRBJ2-5; clone_size: .; v_call: TRBV5-1
cdr3_nt: TGTGCCAGCACCCCCCCGGGCTATGGCTACACCTTC; cdr3_aa: CASTPPGYGYTF; d_call: .; j_call: TRBJ1-2; clone_size: .; v_call: TRBV9
cdr3_nt: TGTGCCAGCAGTGAAGCGGGGGGTAATCAGCCCCAGCATTTT; cdr3_aa: CASSEAGGNQPQHF; d_call: .; j_call: TRBJ1-5; clone_size: .; v_call: TRBV6-1
cdr3_nt: TGTGCCAGCAGTGAAAGGGCAGGGTGGGGCGAGCAGTACTTC; cdr3_aa: CASSERAGWGEQYF; d_call: .; j_call: TRBJ2-7; clone_size: .; v_call: TRBV6-1
cdr3_nt: TGTGCCAGTAGCCAACAGGGGGCGCAGCCCCAGCATTTT; cdr3_aa: CASSQQGAQPQHF; d_call: TRBD1; j_call: TRBJ1-5; clone_size: .; v_call: TRBV19
cdr3_nt: TGCGCCAGCAGCCAGACTAGCGGGTTATACGAGCAGTACTTC; cdr3_aa: CASSQTSGLYEQYF; d_call: TRBD2; j_call: TRBJ2-7; clone_size: .; v_call: TRBV4-1
cdr3_nt: TGTGCCAGCAGCTTGGGGCACGGGACAGCTGAAGAGACCCAGTACTTC; cdr3_aa: CASSLGHGTAEETQYF; d_call: TRBD1; j_call: TRBJ2-5; clone_size: .; v_call: TRBV7-2
cdr3_nt: TGTGCCAGCAGCTCCCCCGGGACAGGGAACATTCAGTACTTC; cdr3_aa: CASSSPGTGNIQYF; d_call: TRBD1; j_call: TRBJ2-4; clone_size: .; v_call: TRBV5-4
cdr3_nt: TGTGCCAGCAGCTTAGTAGGCAGGGGGGCCTACGAGCAGTACTTC; cdr3_aa: CASSLVGRGAYEQYF; d_call: .; j_call: TRBJ2-7; clone_size: .; v_call: TRBV7-2
cdr3_nt: TGTGCCACCAGCAGAGACCTCGACGGACTCTATGGCTACACCTTC; cdr3_aa: CATSRDLDGLYGYTF; d_call: .; j_call: TRBJ1-2; clone_size: .; v_call: TRBV15
cdr3_nt: TGTGCCAGCAGCTCCCTGGGGAGTGTGAAGACCCAGTACTTC; cdr3_aa: CASSSLGSVKTQYF; d_call: .; j_call: TRBJ2-5; clone_size: medium-sized; v_call: TRBV7-3
cdr3_nt: TGTGCCAGCAGCTTGACAGGTTATAGCAATCAGCCCCAGCATTTT; cdr3_aa: CASSLTGYSNQPQHF; d_call: .; j_call: TRBJ1-5; clone_size: .; v_call: TRBV5-6
cdr3_nt: TGTGCCTTTACAGGTTCGAGCTCCTATAATTCACCCCTCCACTTT; cdr3_aa: CAFTGSSSYNSPLHF; d_call: .; j_call: TRBJ1-6; clone_size: .; v_call: TRBV30
cdr3_nt: TGTGCCAGCAAAGCCTGGGACAGGAGGGACTATGGCTACACCTTC; cdr3_aa: CASKAWDRRDYGYTF; d_call: TRBD1; j_call: TRBJ1-2; clone_size: .; v_call: TRBV6-1
cdr3_nt: TGTGCCAGCAGCCGCACAGGGAGTTCCTACAATGAGCAGTTCTTC; cdr3_aa: CASSRTGSSYNEQFF; d_call: .; j_call: TRBJ2-1; clone_size: .; v_call: TRBV5-6
cdr3_nt: TGTGCCTGGAGGCAGGGGGCAGGATACGAGCAGTACTTC; cdr3_aa: CAWRQGAGYEQYF; d_call: TRBD1; j_call: TRBJ2-7; clone_size: .; v_call: TRBV30
cdr3_nt: TGTGCCAGCAGCAGGGACAGGGAAACTTCTGAAGCTTTCTTT; cdr3_aa: CASSRDRETSEAFF; d_call: TRBD1; j_call: TRBJ1-1; clone_size: .; v_call: TRBV5-6
cdr3_nt: TGTGCCAGCAGCGTAGGGACTAGCGGACAAGAGACCCAGTACTTC; cdr3_aa: CASSVGTSGQETQYF; d_call: TRBD2; j_call: TRBJ2-5; clone_size: .; v_call: TRBV9
cdr3_nt: TGTGCCAGCAGCGGGGGGCGTCTGGGCAATCAGCCCCAGCATTTT; cdr3_aa: CASSGGRLGNQPQHF; d_call: .; j_call: TRBJ1-5; clone_size: .; v_call: TRBV25-1
cdr3_nt: TGCGCCAGCAGCTCGACTAGCGCCCTACCATCCTACAATGAGCAGTTCTTC; cdr3_aa: CASSSTSALPSYNEQFF; d_call: TRBD2; j_call: TRBJ2-1; clone_size: .; v_call: TRBV5-1
cdr3_nt: TGTGCCAGCTCACCGGGACAGGTGGCCACCGGGGAGCTGTTTTTT; cdr3_aa: CASSPGQVATGELFF; d_call: TRBD1; j_call: TRBJ2-2; clone_size: .; v_call: TRBV18
cdr3_nt: TGTGCCAGCAGAGACCAGGGTTCCGGGGAGCTGTTTTTT; cdr3_aa: CASRDQGSGELFF; d_call: .; j_call: TRBJ2-2; clone_size: .; v_call: TRBV6-5
cdr3_nt: TGTGCCAGCAGCTCATTGACAGACGCCCGGACTGAAGCTTTCTTT; cdr3_aa: CASSSLTDARTEAFF; d_call: .; j_call: TRBJ1-1; clone_size: .; v_call: TRBV5-5
cdr3_nt: TGCGCCAGCAGCCAAATGGGATTAACAGGGGACGAGCAGTACTTC; cdr3_aa: CASSQMGLTGDEQYF; d_call: TRBD1; j_call: TRBJ2-7; clone_size: .; v_call: TRBV4-1
cdr3_nt: TGTGCCAGCAGCTTCTCGGTCCAAGAGACCCAGTACTTC; cdr3_aa: CASSFSVQETQYF; d_call: .; j_call: TRBJ2-5; clone_size: .; v_call: TRBV7-2
cdr3_nt: TGCAGCGTTGCAGCAGGGGTACGCGAAAAACTGTTTTTT; cdr3_aa: CSVAAGVREKLFF; d_call: .; j_call: TRBJ1-4; clone_size: .; v_call: TRBV29-1
cdr3_nt: TGTGCCAGCAGCTCCGCGGGACTAGCATCCGGTGAGCAGTTCTTC; cdr3_aa: CASSSAGLASGEQFF; d_call: TRBD2; j_call: TRBJ2-1; clone_size: .; v_call: TRBV6-5